What follows are 6 T cell receptor beta chains derived from one specimen sequenced in a study of OX40 agonist ivuxolimab in advanced cancers. Profiling relied on immunoSEQ multiplex PCR, and the TCRdb table lists in-frame clones only, not all of them. This sample yields about 150,000 clones, of which 75% to 95% are seen a single time; about 1% belongs to the top ten. The input for sequencing was CD4+ or CD8+ T cells sorted from blood, taken in a trial of the OX40 agonist ivuxolimab. The receptor source for this set is an adult with an advanced solid tumor such as melanoma, head and neck, liver or kidney cancer.

The CDR3 DNA reads as TGTGCCAGCAGCTCGACTAGCGGGGCAAATCACTCCTACGAGCAGTACTTC. Translation gives CASSSTSGANHSYEQYF. The J gene is TRBJ2-7, the V gene TRBV11-1; TRBD2 aligns across 11 bases. The CDR3 has 17 residues. Germline CDR1 SGHAT, CDR2 FQDESV (reference sequence). After removal of 4 bases from V and 0 bases from J, the junction contained 8 bases not matched to a gene.

V and J are TRBV29-1 and TRBJ1-1; D remains ambiguous. The germline V gene has CDR1 SQVTM and CDR2 ANQGSEA. The CDR3 length is 11 residues. The ends were cut back, 7 bases at V and 8 bases at J, with 14 bases in the middle. This CDR3 reads CSAYEYDEAFF. CDR3 coding DNA: TGCAGCGCCTACGAGTACGACGAAGCTTTCTTT.

The rearrangement links TRBV9 to TRBJ1-3; D is unclear. With 8 bases removed from V and 0 bases from J, the gap between germline ends came to 6 bases. This CDR3 region has 12 residues. Per germline, CDR1 SGDLS and CDR2 YYNGEE. The CDR3 DNA is TGTGCCAGTTCTTACTCTGGAAACACCATATATTTT. Its translation is CASSYSGNTIYF.

This rearrangement joins TRBV11-2 to TRBJ2-6; D is unresolved. V was cut by 1 base and J by 1 base, with 5 bases left in between. This CDR3 has 15 residues. CDR1 and CDR2 from the germline V gene are SGHAT and FQNNGV. The CDR3 reads CASSLVESGANVLTF. CDR3 nucleotides: TGTGCCAGCAGCTTAGTGGAATCTGGGGCCAACGTCCTGACTTTC.

This chain joins TRBV7-3 and TRBJ2-1, with 10 bases matching TRBD2. The ends lost 5 bases at V and 7 bases at J; junction bases unmatched: 11. CDR3 length: 16 residues. Germline V gene data show CDR1 as SGHTA and CDR2 as FQGTGA. The CDR3 here is CASSLGTSVRANEQFF. The CDR3 DNA reads TGTGCCAGCAGCCTCGGGACTAGCGTGCGGGCGAATGAGCAGTTCTTC.

The chain has TRBV27 and TRBJ1-2; D unclear. CDR3 length: 13 amino acids. Germline V CDR1 and CDR2: MNHEY, SMNVEV (reference sequence). V gave up 6 bases and J gave up 6 bases, with 14 bases separating them. CDR3 loop: CASRLNRENGYTF. The CDR3 DNA is TGTGCCAGCAGGCTTAATAGGGAGAATGGCTACACCTTC.